The 8 T cell receptor beta chains below all came from one sample that was sequenced in a study of blood T cell repertoires in COVID-19. Clones were read by immunoSEQ multiplex PCR, and TCRdb kept only the in-frame ones, dropping some. The table records over 60,000 clones, 76% of them present only once. The sample taken for sequencing was peripheral blood. These receptors were collected from a woman older than 75 with acute or convalescent COVID-19.

The chain recombines TRBV19 with TRBJ2-3; TRBD1 matches 10 bases. The length of the CDR3 is 18 residues. V lost 3 bases and J lost 1; bases outside the gene matches: 10. Germline V gene lookup returns CDR1 LNHDA and CDR2 SQIVND (reference sequence). CDR3 sequence reads: CASSIRRPGQGRTDTQYF. As DNA, the CDR3 is TGTGCCAGTAGTATTCGACGCCCGGGACAGGGGCGCACAGATACGCAGTATTTT.

The chain recombines TRBV3-1 (or the pseudogene TRBV3-2) with TRBJ1-3; D remains unclear. Germline-derived CDR1 and CDR2 are LGHDT and YNNKEL (reference sequence). V gave up 6 bases and J gave up 0 bases, with 6 bases separating them. CDR3 size: 13 residues. The CDR3 is CASRQNSGNTIYF. The CDR3 DNA is TGTGCCAGCAGGCAGAACTCTGGAAACACCATATATTTT.

The chain links TRBV27 to TRBJ2-6; 7 bases fit TRBD1. From germline, CDR1 is MNHEY and CDR2 SMNVEV (reference sequence). CDR3 length: 15 residues. V was pared by 5 bases and J by 0 bases, with 1 base of the junction left unmatched. CDR3 DNA: TGTGCCAGCAGTCCAGGGGGCTCTGGGGCCAACGTCCTGACTTTC. Encoded protein: CASSPGGSGANVLTF.

This rearrangement joins TRBV24-1 to TRBJ1-1; 9 nucleotides agree with TRBD1. Per the germline V gene, CDR1 is KGHDR and CDR2 is SFDVKD. V was clipped by 0 bases and J by 4 bases; unmatched bases: 17. CDR3 length: 20 amino acids. CDR3: CATSDLPFSRDRVTGTEAFF. The CDR3 DNA sequence: TGTGCCACCAGTGATTTGCCCTTTTCTCGGGACAGGGTCACAGGCACTGAAGCTTTCTTT.

The V call is TRBV5-1, the J call TRBJ1-1; D ambiguous. The CDR3 has 13 amino acids. Germline V gives CDR1 SGHRS, CDR2 YFSETQ. Trimming shortened V by 4 bases and J by 6 bases, and 13 bases separated the two germline ends. The CDR3 bases are TGCGCCAGCAGCCCGGCCGGGATCCCTGAAGCTTTCTTT. It translates to CASSPAGIPEAFF.

This clone showed up just a few times. The rearrangement uses TRBV9 and TRBJ1-2, with D possibly being TRBD1 (5 bases). The V end was cut by 2 bases, the J end by 13 bases, with 21 bases between. This CDR3 has 14 amino acids. Germline V gene data show CDR1 as SGDLS and CDR2 as YYNGEE. DNA of the CDR3: TGTGCCAGCAGCGTGACTCACCGGGACTCCATGGGCACCTTC. Protein sequence: CASSVTHRDSMGTF.

The chain has TRBV5-6 and TRBJ2-2; TRBD2 is a possible D gene (5 bases). Deletions cut 1 base from V and 5 bases from J, with 9 bases between. CDR1 is SGHDT, CDR2 YYEEEE, per germline. The CDR3 has 14 residues. The CDR3 bases are TGTGCCAGCAGCTTGCGTGGGGAGACCGGGGAGCTGTTTTTT. This gives the protein CASSLRGETGELFF.

This sequence joins TRBV6-6 and TRBJ2-7; 7 bases line up with TRBD2. The V segment lost 8 bases and the J segment 3 bases; nucleotides outside the gene matches: 10. The CDR3 sequence is 14 residues long. Germline values: CDR1 MNHNY, CDR2 SVGAGI (reference sequence). CDR3 protein: CASGRLGLDYEQYF. The DNA for the CDR3 is TGTGCCAGCGGACGCCTCGGACTAGACTACGAGCAGTACTTC.